This TCR beta chain derives from a study of blood T cell repertoires in COVID-19. About the study: Whether acute or convalescent, the COVID-19 samples came from the United States, Italy and Spain. T cells, B-cell-depleted T cells, or PBMCs provided the cDNA or gDNA that served as material.

Trimming stripped 4 bases from V and 3 bases from J, with 10 bases between. CDR1 MNHEY and CDR2 SVGEGT come from the germline V gene. CDR3 length: 15 residues. In the authors' workflow: Nucleated cell counts were estimated from reference gene primer amplification. This table comes from immunoSEQ multiplex PCR, and its TCRdb copy is limited to in-frame clones, with some not included. That table is the source of V, J and clone size, and D and trimming were worked out from the DNA. The sample holds 100,000 or so clones, about 80% seen once. The chain is built from TRBV6-2 or TRBV6-3 and TRBJ2-6, with TRBD1 as a possible D gene (6 bases). The TCR originated in a woman between 65 and 79 years old with acute or convalescent COVID-19. The sequenced sample was peripheral blood. The CDR3 region has the DNA TGTGCCAGCAGTTCGGACAGAAGTGGGGCCAACGTCCTGACTTTC. Encoded protein: CASSSDRSGANVLTF.